This record covers a single T cell receptor beta chain. The data derive from a study of OX40 agonist ivuxolimab in advanced cancers. CDR1 is LNHDA, CDR2 SQIVND, per germline (reference sequence). This CDR3 comprises 15 residues. Trimming took 5 bases from V and 7 from J; bases not matched to a gene: 9. The method was immunoSEQ multiplex PCR; TCRdb's version includes in-frame clones alone and lacks a portion of them. The sample holds just under 35,000 clones, roughly 90% seen once. This receptor was taken from an adult with an advanced solid tumor such as melanoma, head and neck, liver or kidney cancer. Material: CD4+ or CD8+ T cells sorted from blood, obtained in a trial of the OX40 agonist ivuxolimab. The V and J genes are TRBV19 and TRBJ2-1; 9 nucleotides agree with TRBD1. The CDR3 is CASSPGTGFFNEQFF. CDR3 DNA: TGTGCCAGTAGTCCCGGGACAGGGTTTTTTAATGAGCAGTTCTTC. The full variable domain, rest sourced from reference TRBV19 and TRBJ2-1, is DGGITQSPKYLFRKEGQNVTLSCEQNLNHDAMYWYRQDPGQGLRLIYYSQIVNDFQKGDIAEGYSVSREKKESFPLTVTSAQKNPTAFYLCASSPGTGFFNEQFFGPGTRLTVL.